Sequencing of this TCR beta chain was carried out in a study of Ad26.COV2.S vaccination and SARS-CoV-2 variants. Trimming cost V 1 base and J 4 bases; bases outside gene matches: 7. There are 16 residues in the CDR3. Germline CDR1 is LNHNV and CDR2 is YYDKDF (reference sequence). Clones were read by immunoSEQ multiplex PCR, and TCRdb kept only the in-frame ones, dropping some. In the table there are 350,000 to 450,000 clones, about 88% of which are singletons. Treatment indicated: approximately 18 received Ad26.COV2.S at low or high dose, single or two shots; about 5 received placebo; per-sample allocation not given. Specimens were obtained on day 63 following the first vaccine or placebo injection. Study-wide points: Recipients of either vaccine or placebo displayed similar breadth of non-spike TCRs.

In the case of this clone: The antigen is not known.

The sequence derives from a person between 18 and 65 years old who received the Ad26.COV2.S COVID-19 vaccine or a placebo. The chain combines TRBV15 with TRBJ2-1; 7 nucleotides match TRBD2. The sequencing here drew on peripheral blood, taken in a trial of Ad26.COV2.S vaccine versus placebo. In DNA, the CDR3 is TGTGCCACCAGCAGAGCTCCACCGGGGGGATACAATGAGCAGTTCTTC. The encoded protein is CATSRAPPGGYNEQFF.